The clone carrying this T cell receptor beta chain was detected ten times or more. This entry comes from a study of T-cell reconstitution after alpha-beta-depleted transplantation in children. A TCRbeta library incorporating unique molecular identifiers was prepared. TCRdb used MiXCR to reprocess the PCR reads, holding one entry per CDR3 protein. The repertoire includes 200,000 to 250,000 distinct CDR3 sequences, more than 10% of them detected once, and 2% to 3% sits in the top ten. Germline V gives CDR1 SQVTM, CDR2 ANQGSEA. There are 12 residues in the CDR3. The V and J ends lost 3 bases and 7 bases respectively, with 12 bases between them.

The TCR was taken from a human donor who donated a stem cell graft to a child with acute lymphoblastic leukemia. The genes are TRBV29-1 and TRBJ1-2; D might be TRBD1 (6 bases). The material was PBMCs from the stem cell graft donor, obtained from the stem cell graft. CDR3 in amino acids: CSVEGRGSGYTF. The CDR3 nucleotides read TGCAGCGTTGAGGGTAGGGGGTCTGGCTACACCTTC.